This TCR beta chain was sequenced in a study of graft-versus-host responses after intestinal transplantation. Study-wide background: Every recipient had anti-thymocyte globulin induction and 3 to 4 years of tacrolimus plus steroids. General study points: Graft-donor T cell macrochimerism in patients accompanied high graft-versus-host to host-versus-graft clonal ratios in allografts. GvH clones were identified in recipient marrow, with some first appearing in ileum or blood.

Assay used: immunoSEQ multiplex PCR; TCRdb lists only in-frame clones, some missing. Of more than 100,000 clones in the sample, around 93% were seen once. With regard to this clone: The antigen is not known.

The V gene end was trimmed by 6 bases and the J gene end by 4 bases; junction bases not matched to a gene: 9. Germline V gives CDR1 MNHNS, CDR2 SASEGT. The CDR3 loop spans 15 amino acids. The TCR sequence derives from a human donor who received an intestinal transplant. The chain uses TRBV6-1 and TRBJ2-3, with 8 bases aligning to TRBD2. This specimen consisted of unstimulated CD4+ T cells sorted from spleen or lymph node cells, obtained before intestinal transplant. CDR3: CASRRGGLLADTQYF. In nucleotides, the CDR3 is TGTGCCAGCAGACGCGGGGGGTTATTGGCAGATACGCAGTATTTT.